The rows below give T cell receptor beta chains drawn from one sample of a study of technical replicates of blood from several donors. The repertoire was sequenced with immunoSEQ multiplex PCR; TCRdb's copy has only in-frame clones and lacks some. The sample has 75,000 to 95,000 clones, less than 95% seen once. The material sequenced was T cells isolated from PBMCs. Receptors originate from a human donor in good health. CDR3s leave out the opening cysteine and the closing phenylalanine or tryptophan. The D gene is left open where the match is weak.

d_gene: NA; v_gene: TRBV10-2; CDR3aa: ASSHNRDYEQY
d_gene: TRBD1; v_gene: TRBV6-1; CDR3aa: ASRGQGDQPQH
d_gene: TRBD2; v_gene: TRBV11-3; CDR3aa: ASGRSGGASYNEQF
d_gene: NA; v_gene: TRBV29-1; CDR3aa: SVEDQISIEQF
d_gene: NA; v_gene: TRBV30; CDR3aa: AWNQGVTEAF
d_gene: NA; v_gene: TRBV28; CDR3aa: ASSPPGSGQPQH
d_gene: TRBD1; v_gene: TRBV25-1; CDR3aa: ASSAGQGQY
d_gene: NA; v_gene: TRBV5-1; CDR3aa: ASSLVPGVGYEQY
d_gene: TRBD2; v_gene: TRBV27; CDR3aa: ASSRVAGADTQY
d_gene: NA; v_gene: TRBV11-3; CDR3aa: ASSLGPRETQY
d_gene: TRBD1; v_gene: TRBV5-4; CDR3aa: ASSLDQGVRVEQY
d_gene: TRBD2; v_gene: TRBV6-4; CDR3aa: ASSGGGDGDTQY
d_gene: TRBD1; v_gene: TRBV6-5; CDR3aa: ASSSGGENTEAF
d_gene: NA; v_gene: TRBV6-4; CDR3aa: ASKPTVDSRTRTNEKLF
d_gene: TRBD2; v_gene: TRBV6-6; CDR3aa: ASGHGTSIYEQY
d_gene: TRBD2; v_gene: TRBV15; CDR3aa: ATSRPGLLQETQY
d_gene: NA; v_gene: TRBV5-1; CDR3aa: ASSLEGGGSQPQH
d_gene: TRBD1; v_gene: TRBV12-5; CDR3aa: ASGPGQGGFDEQF
d_gene: TRBD1; v_gene: TRBV5-1; CDR3aa: ASSDPGQGIYGYT
d_gene: NA; v_gene: TRBV7-9; CDR3aa: ASSPVRADNEQF
d_gene: TRBD2; v_gene: TRBV27; CDR3aa: ASSFASGIAYEQY
d_gene: NA; v_gene: TRBV6-1; CDR3aa: AADRSPYEQY
d_gene: NA; v_gene: TRBV5-6; CDR3aa: ASSLGLALNEQF
d_gene: TRBD1; v_gene: TRBV5-1; CDR3aa: ASSPWTGGRLDTGELF
d_gene: TRBD1; v_gene: TRBV11-3; CDR3aa: ASSFVQGAVGFNSPLH
d_gene: NA; v_gene: TRBV6-5; CDR3aa: ASRHGADYEQY
d_gene: NA; v_gene: TRBV30; CDR3aa: AWSGQNNYGYT
d_gene: TRBD2; v_gene: TRBV5-4; CDR3aa: ASSLDGGGFSYNEQF
d_gene: TRBD2; v_gene: TRBV5-1; CDR3aa: ASRKPAAGVAGYMGSYNEQF
d_gene: NA; v_gene: TRBV9; CDR3aa: ASSVSDTEAF
d_gene: TRBD2; v_gene: TRBV6-5; CDR3aa: ASSPGASGRNEQF
d_gene: TRBD2; v_gene: TRBV5-1; CDR3aa: ASSLGSGATYEQY
d_gene: TRBD1; v_gene: TRBV10-2; CDR3aa: ASSEVGQGPVLF
d_gene: NA; v_gene: TRBV5-4; CDR3aa: ASSDAGENQETQY
d_gene: TRBD1; v_gene: TRBV13; CDR3aa: ASSLVRKINRGPNYRSGNTIY
d_gene: NA; v_gene: TRBV19; CDR3aa: ASSPGNYNEQF
d_gene: NA; v_gene: TRBV4-1; CDR3aa: ASSQGVARGHNEQF
d_gene: NA; v_gene: TRBV5-4; CDR3aa: ASSPRGWETQY
d_gene: NA; v_gene: TRBV21-1; CDR3aa: ASSKWDRRVGEYSNQPQH
d_gene: TRBD2; v_gene: TRBV5-1; CDR3aa: ASSLDGGGRRSSYEQY
d_gene: TRBD2; v_gene: TRBV4-1; CDR3aa: ASSHPSSGGDYNEQF
d_gene: TRBD1; v_gene: TRBV2; CDR3aa: ASSEEETGGQPQH
d_gene: NA; v_gene: TRBV5-8; CDR3aa: ASSLGGTPIPYEQY
d_gene: TRBD1; v_gene: TRBV14; CDR3aa: ASSQGTGKNRGYT
d_gene: NA; v_gene: TRBV10-3; CDR3aa: AISGTESSYNSPLH
d_gene: NA; v_gene: TRBV9; CDR3aa: ASSVEGRDTEAF
d_gene: NA; v_gene: TRBV4-1; CDR3aa: ASSQGQGGISADTQY
d_gene: TRBD2; v_gene: TRBV28; CDR3aa: ASSLTPTTFSSRSGRVNEQF
d_gene: TRBD1; v_gene: TRBV6-5; CDR3aa: ASSYPQGENYEQY
d_gene: TRBD2; v_gene: TRBV28; CDR3aa: ASSLDRLLAGGPSFSTDTQY
d_gene: NA; v_gene: TRBV28; CDR3aa: ASRPTALSAF
d_gene: NA; v_gene: TRBV28; CDR3aa: ASSTNLATNEKLF
d_gene: NA; v_gene: TRBV27; CDR3aa: ASSLPVRVGGTYEQY
d_gene: NA; v_gene: TRBV19; CDR3aa: ASSIVNRDYEQY